This TCR beta chain was identified during a study of cytomegalovirus exposure and HLA in healthy donors. The PCR contained 60 Vbeta and 13 Jbeta primers. Profiled with immunoSEQ multiplex PCR; TCRdb holds only in-frame clones, not every one. The sample consists of around 140,000 clones, approximately 87% of them appearing once. As to this clone: Its antigen is not identified.

Overall study results and limits: By HLA locus, TCR association rates varied in a later analysis, with DRB1 showing the most and HLA-C the fewest.

This CDR3 has 15 residues. With 3 bases removed from V and 0 bases from J, the gap between germline ends came to 12 bases. Germline-derived CDR1 and CDR2 are SGHAT and FQNNGV. The TCR sequence derives from a woman in her 30s in good health and CMV-seronegative. Sample: PBMCs. V is TRBV11-2 and J is TRBJ2-7, with D tentatively TRBD1 (6 bases). DNA of the CDR3: TGTGCCAGCAGCTTTAGCCGGGACACCTCCTACGAGCAGTACTTC. Amino acid sequence: CASSFSRDTSYEQYF.